Shown below are 9 T cell receptor beta chains from a single sample sequenced in a study of T cell clonality in common variable immunodeficiency. Sequenced by immunoSEQ multiplex PCR; TCRdb stores in-frame clones only, minus some. The data show approximately 44,000 clones, none appearing only once, with more than 9% held by the ten largest. Source material: peripheral blood mononuclear cells. These receptors were collected from a person aged 18 to 75 in good health.

With regard to this clone: The CDR3 goes on 3 residues after the read ends, and that part is filled in from the germline J gene. The rearrangement joins TRBV19 to TRBJ1-5; a weak D match, TRBD1 (6 bases). V gave up 5 bases and J gave up 2 bases, with 13 bases separating them. Germline lookup yields CDR1 LNHDA and CDR2 SQIVND (reference sequence). The CDR3 length is 15 residues. The CDR3 region is CASSDRTVRNQPQHF. The part of the CDR3 DNA that was read is TGTGCCAGTAGTGACAGGACAGTCCGCAATCAGCCC.

The sample holds many counts of this clone. Read data end 3 residues before the CDR3 end; the end is taken from the germline J gene. V usage is TRBV12-3 or TRBV12-4 and J usage is TRBJ2-3; D might be TRBD2 (5 bases). V shed 5 bases and J shed 8 bases, with 17 bases lying between them. This CDR3 spans 14 amino acids. CDR3: CASSTLAAPVTQYF. The sequenced part of the CDR3 DNA is TGTGCCAGCAGTACCCTAGCAGCCCCAGTTACG.

The table lists this clone with many counts. The observed sequence ends 3 residues before the CDR3 terminus, with the missing tail filled in from the germline J gene. V usage is TRBV5-1 and J usage is TRBJ2-3, with 7 nucleotides matching TRBD2. CDR3 length equals 17 residues. The junction had 11 bases not matched to a gene; V was cut back by 1 base and J by 3 bases. Germline lookup yields CDR1 SGHRS and CDR2 YFSETQ. This CDR3 is CASSLWAGALQTDTQYF. The sequenced CDR3 bases are TGCGCCAGCAGCTTGTGGGCGGGAGCCCTTCAGACAGATACG. Filled out from reference TRBV5-1 and TRBJ2-3, the complete variable domain reads KAGVTQTPRYLIKTRGQQVTLSCSPISGHRSVSWYQQTPGQGLQFLFEYFSETQRNKGNFPGRFSGRQFSNSRSEMNVSTLELGDSALYLCASSLWAGALQTDTQYFGPGTRLTVL.

This clone was observed at least ten times. The DNA ends 3 residues before the CDR3 does, and the rest of the CDR3 is filled in from the germline J gene. The V gene is TRBV9, the J gene TRBJ2-7; no reliable D call. V lost 1 base and J lost 2, with 10 bases in between. Looked up from germline, CDR1 is SGDLS and CDR2 is YYNGEE. The CDR3 spans 14 residues. This chain's CDR3 is CASSVLAQTYEQYF. CDR3 DNA (partial): TGTGCCAGCAGCGTATTGGCACAGACCTACGAG.

This clone was seen a few times. The read ends 3 residues before the CDR3 terminus; that terminus is restored from the germline J gene. The chain uses TRBV5-1 and TRBJ2-5; TRBD2 agrees at 13 bases. This CDR3 is 16 amino acids long. CDR1 is SGHRS and CDR2 is YFSETQ in the germline V gene. V lost 3 bases, J lost 5 bases, and 7 bases stayed unmatched. CDR3 DNA, as far as it was read: TGCGCCAGCAGCTCCCGGACTAGCGGGAGTGGGGAGACC. Protein: CASSSRTSGSGET. The entire CDR3 protein reads CASSSRTSGSGETQYF.

This clone was recorded at least ten times. The read finishes 3 residues shy of the CDR3 end, and the germline J gene is used to complete it. The rearrangement uses TRBV28 and TRBJ1-5; TRBD1 is a possible D gene (5 bases). CDR3 length: 15 amino acids. Trimming took off 5 bases at V and 4 bases at J, with 15 bases between the two ends. In germline, CDR1 is MDHEN, CDR2 SYDVKM. CDR3 DNA, as far as it was read: TGTGCCAGCAGTACTCGGACATCCCCTAATCAGCCC. Amino acids: CASSTRTSPNQP. The complete CDR3 sequence is CASSTRTSPNQPQHF. Supplemented by reference TRBV28 and TRBJ1-5, the full variable domain reads DVKVTQSSRYLVKRTGEKVFLECVQDMDHENMFWYRQDPGLGLRLIYFSYDVKMKEKGDIPEGYSVSREKKERFSLILESASTNQTSMYLCASSTRTSPNQPQHFGDGTRLSIL.

This clone was observed at least ten times. The read ends 3 residues early relative to the CDR3; the germline J gene fills the gap. The chain carries TRBV7-9 and TRBJ2-7; 7 bases line up with TRBD1. V trimming: 5 bases; J trimming: 2 bases; junction bases outside the gene matches: 6. Germline V gene lookup returns CDR1 SEHNR and CDR2 FQNEAQ (reference sequence). This CDR3 is 14 amino acids long. CDR3 DNA, as far as it was read: TGTGCCAGCAGCCATACAGGGGCAACCTACGAG. Protein: CASSHTGATYE. The full CDR3 is CASSHTGATYEQYF.

This clone occurred many times. Read coverage stops 3 residues before the CDR3 terminus; the germline J gene supplies the remainder. This rearrangement joins TRBV20-1 to TRBJ2-7; no definite D call. The CDR3 loop spans 15 amino acids. V shed 0 bases and J shed 0 bases, with 12 bases lying between them. CDR1 is DFQATT and CDR2 is SNEGSKA in the germline V gene (reference sequence). This chain's CDR3 is CSARDWRGSSYEQYF. CDR3 DNA, as far as it was read: TGCAGTGCTAGAGATTGGCGCGGTAGCTCCTACGAG.

This clone was detected ten times or more. Read sequence stops 3 residues before the CDR3 end, and the germline J gene provides the missing end. This chain uses TRBV5-1 with TRBJ1-5, with 7 bases that match TRBD1. This CDR3 has 15 amino acids. V lost 2 bases to trimming and J lost 4 bases; unmatched junction nucleotides: 6. Germline CDR1 and CDR2: SGHRS and YFSETQ. CDR3 bases read: TGCGCCAGCAGCTTACGGGGACAGCAAAATCAGCCC. Encoded protein: CASSLRGQQNQP. The CDR3 in full is CASSLRGQQNQPQHF. The full variable domain, completed using reference TRBV5-1 and TRBJ1-5, is KAGVTQTPRYLIKTRGQQVTLSCSPISGHRSVSWYQQTPGQGLQFLFEYFSETQRNKGNFPGRFSGRQFSNSRSEMNVSTLELGDSALYLCASSLRGQQNQPQHFGDGTRLSIL.